This T cell receptor beta chain was sequenced in a study of blood T cell repertoires in COVID-19. Whole-study context: Samples of COVID-19 (acute and convalescent) were obtained from the United States, Italy and Spain.

Original processing notes: Reference gene primer amplification yielded estimated nucleated cell counts. Sequencing was performed with immunoSEQ multiplex PCR; in TCRdb, only in-frame clones are kept and a portion is missing. That table is the source of V, J and clone size, and D and trimming were worked out from the DNA. In the table there are 100,000 or so clones, around 80% of which are singletons. With respect to this clone: Other nucleotide sequences from this sample produce the same CDR3.

This CDR3 has 13 amino acids. Losses at the gene ends were 6 bases for V and 4 bases for J; bases not matched to a gene: 6. CDR1 and CDR2 from the germline V gene are SQVTM and ANQGSEA. The gene calls are TRBV29-1 and TRBJ1-5; 7 nucleotides agree with TRBD1. The specimen sequenced was peripheral blood. The sequence was obtained from an elderly woman with acute or convalescent COVID-19. For the CDR3, the DNA is TGCAGCGTGCGGGACAGCCCTAATCAGCCCCAGCATTTT. Its protein product is CSVRDSPNQPQHF.